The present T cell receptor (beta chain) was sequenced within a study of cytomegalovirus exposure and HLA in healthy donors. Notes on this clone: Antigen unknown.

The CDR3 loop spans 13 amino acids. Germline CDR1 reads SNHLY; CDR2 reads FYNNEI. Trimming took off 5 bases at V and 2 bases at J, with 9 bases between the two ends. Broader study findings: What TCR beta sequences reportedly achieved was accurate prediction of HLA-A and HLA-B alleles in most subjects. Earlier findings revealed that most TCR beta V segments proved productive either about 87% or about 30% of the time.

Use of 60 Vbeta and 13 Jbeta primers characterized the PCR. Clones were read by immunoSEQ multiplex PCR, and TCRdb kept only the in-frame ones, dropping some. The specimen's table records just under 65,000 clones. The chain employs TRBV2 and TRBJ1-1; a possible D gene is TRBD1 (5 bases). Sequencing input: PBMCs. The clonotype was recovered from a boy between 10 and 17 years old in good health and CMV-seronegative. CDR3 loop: CASSNQGNTEAFF. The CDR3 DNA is TGTGCCAGCAGTAACCAGGGAAACACTGAAGCTTTCTTT. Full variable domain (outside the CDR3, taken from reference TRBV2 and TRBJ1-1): EPEVTQTPSHQVTQMGQEVILRCVPISNHLYFYWYRQILGQKVEFLVSFYNNEISEKSEIFDDQFSVERPDGSNFTLKIRSTKLEDSAMYFCASSNQGNTEAFFGQGTRLTVV.